This T cell receptor beta chain comes out of a study of T cells in Graves' hyperthyroidism and ophthalmopathy (dated by TCRdb to about 2019). About the full investigation: Peripheral blood was sampled at the time of initial diagnosis, prior to any treatment. A discovery cohort of about a hundred patients, 43 with Graves' ophthalmopathy and roughly 59 with stable Graves' hyperthyroidism, was used to find distinguishing TCR V-J signatures. Whether ophthalmopathy could be predicted prospectively was tested in an independent validation cohort made up of 18 hyperthyroidism patients plus 17 patients who later progressed to ophthalmopathy. The 100 discovery patients were divided at random into training and test sets in a 7:3 ratio. In addition, the study compared T-cell repertoires in thyroid tissue and in blood from five to seven Graves' hyperthyroidism patients. After sampling, hyperthyroidism patients received methimazole starting at 30 mg daily, and ophthalmopathy patients received high-dose intravenous methylprednisolone. According to the paper, TCR Vbeta CDR3 sequencing was carried out on around 140 peripheral blood samples, which came from approximately 41 ophthalmopathy, approximately 78 hyperthyroidism and some 17 progressor patients.

Stable Graves' hyperthyroidism was defined as the absence of progression to ophthalmopathy over 18 months of follow-up. Hyperthyroidism patients were newly diagnosed, had a disease duration of under 2 months, and were aged 18 to 65 years. The study excluded patients with uncontrolled infections, other autoimmune diseases, pregnancy or lactation. Clinical symptoms, serum thyroxine and TRAb, thyroid ultrasound, and orbital computed tomography formed the basis for the diagnoses. PBMCs were separated from 7.5 to 10 ml of fresh peripheral blood using Ficoll-Paque density gradient centrifugation. Total RNA was extracted with Trizol reagent, and quality was checked on an Agilent 2100 Bioanalyzer. The TCR beta CDR3 regions were amplified from RNA transcripts. The TCR CDR3 was subjected to a first round of RT-PCR using the HTBI primer set and the Qiagen OneStep RT-PCR kit. Libraries were constructed in a second round of multiplex PCR, after which size selection and purification were carried out. Sequencing of the libraries was done on an Illumina HiSeq2000 using paired-end 100 bp reads. On the study's bioinformatics: SOAPnuke was used to process the raw data, removing reads that contained adapters or uncalled bases, had a mean Phred below 15, or lacked an exact match to the constant primer or identifier. COPE v1.2.5 was used to merge the high-quality paired reads, and each unique nucleotide sequence was defined as a clonotype. Clonotypes were aligned to IMGT TRBV, TRBD and TRBJ reference segments using MiTCR v1.1. The analysis was restricted to V-J combinations with a frequency above 0.0001, which together covered about 99% of the repertoires. A TCS score was defined as the ratio between F50 (clonal expansion) and ExV (chaos), using BLOSUM62-based TCRdist between CDR3 peptides within each V-J. Welch's t-statistics and random forest reduced fewer than 550 V-J features to 13, which were used in a naive Bayes classifier (R e1071). Thyroid-blood repertoire similarity was quantified with the Morisita-Horn index. TCRdb trimmed the raw reads at Q25, called clones with MiXCR and kept productive beta chains. When rows share a CDR3 protein, they turn into one entry using the most common DNA and genes. TCRdb's processing, not the authors' own work, is the source of the V and J calls. Counted in this sample were hundreds of thousands of distinct CDR3 sequences; roughly 37% of them appeared once. Roughly 8.3% of the sample goes to the ten largest clones.

V has 5 bases trimmed and J has 5 bases trimmed; junction bases matching no gene number 2. CDR3 length: 14 amino acids, cysteine to phenylalanine. Just the 42-base CDR3 DNA is kept, in frame starting at base 1. This clonotype was detected many times. Its recognized antigen is unknown. Base-call qualities are not available, and no considerably larger clone is one nucleotide away. Overall study results and their limits: Most expanded thyroid clonotypes (frequency above 0.001) were also detected in blood, a finding suggesting that blood repertoires may reflect thyroid immune responses. A 13 V-J signature model separated ophthalmopathy from stable hyperthyroidism, with approximately 86% sensitivity and roughly 81% specificity in cross-validation and 80%/75% in testing. Sample size was not statistically predetermined, and blinding of investigators to group allocation was not performed. During validation, the model predicted progression to ophthalmopathy a median of about 5.9 months ahead of onset, with almost 71% sensitivity and around 72% specificity.

In this chain, TRBV12-3 or TRBV12-4 is recombined with TRBJ2-2; 10 of the junction bases match TRBD1. The sequenced material came from blood. The origin of this receptor is a man aged 18 to 30 with Graves' hyperthyroidism. The nucleotides read TGTGCCAGCAGTGTGGGACAGGGGACCGGGGAGCTGTTTTTT. This sequence encodes CASSVGQGTGELFF.